These T cell receptor beta chains were read from a single sample in a study of CDR3 diversity in severe acne. MiXCR, applied by TCRdb to the PCR reads, yields one record per CDR3 protein. The sample lists approximately 90,000 distinct CDR3 sequences, roughly half occurring once. Source material: blood. These receptors originate from a male donor in good health, serving as a control. The CDR3 runs from the conserved cysteine through the conserved F or W. Each record gives: D gene, J gene, clone size, V gene, CDR3 DNA, CDR3 protein. A D gene is named only where the DNA matches it firmly. Size tells how often a clone was seen (once, few, many) or the class of an expanded clone, and some rows leave it out.

TRBD1,TRBJ2-7,NA,TRBV2,TGTGCCAGCAGCTGGGACAGGGTATCCGAGCAGTACTTC,CASSWDRVSEQYF
NA,TRBJ1-2,NA,TRBV10-3,TGTGCCATCAGTGACAGACCTAACTATGGGTACACCTTC,CAISDRPNYGYTF
TRBD1,TRBJ1-5,NA,TRBV25-1,TGTGCCAGCAGTGGGTCCGGGACAGGGGCTAGCTTGGGTCAGCCCCAGCATTTT,CASSGSGTGASLGQPQHF
NA,TRBJ2-7,medium-sized,TRBV6-6,TGTGCCAGCAGTTACCCCTCGACAGTGACCTACGAGCAGTACTTC,CASSYPSTVTYEQYF
TRBD2,TRBJ2-1,many,TRBV10-3,TGTGCCACCGCTAGCGGGAGCGATGAGCAGTTCTTC,CATASGSDEQFF
TRBD2,TRBJ2-7,NA,TRBV25-1,TGTGCCAGCTCCCCGGGACTAGCGGGAGGCAACGAGCAGTACTTC,CASSPGLAGGNEQYF
NA,TRBJ1-5,NA,TRBV25-1,TGTGCCAGCAGTTTGAGGGGGGGAACTCAGCCCCAGCATTTT,CASSLRGGTQPQHF
TRBD1,TRBJ2-7,few,TRBV7-8,TGTGCCAGCAGCTTAGGCGTGAGCGCAGGGGGTTGGGGCGAGCAGTACTTC,CASSLGVSAGGWGEQYF
NA,TRBJ2-5,few,TRBV9,TGTGCCAGCAGCGACTACCAAGAGACCCAGTACTTC,CASSDYQETQYF
NA,TRBJ2-7,NA,TRBV10-3,TGTGCCATCAGCAGCTTGTGGAAGTTTTACGAGCAGTACTTC,CAISSLWKFYEQYF
TRBD1,TRBJ1-2,NA,TRBV6-9,TGTGCCAGCAGTGAGCTCCCGGGACAGGGTGGAGATGGCTACACCTTC,CASSELPGQGGDGYTF
TRBD1,TRBJ2-7,NA,TRBV2,TGTGCCAGCAGCTTACAATCCGGGACAGTCTTCGAGCAGTACTTC,CASSLQSGTVFEQYF
NA,TRBJ1-2,NA,TRBV9,TGTGCCAGCAGCGTAGTTACACCTACTAACTATGGCTACACCTTC,CASSVVTPTNYGYTF
NA,TRBJ2-5,many,TRBV12-3/TRBV12-4,TGTGCCAGCAGTTTAAATGACCAAGGGACCCAGTACTTC,CASSLNDQGTQYF
NA,TRBJ1-1,NA,TRBV2,TGTGCCAGCAGTTCCGGGGGGGCGGATCTCAACACTGAAGCTTTCTTT,CASSSGGADLNTEAFF
TRBD2,TRBJ2-1,once,TRBV20-1,TGCAGAGGGACTAGCGGGGATGACAATGAGCAGTTCTTC,CRGTSGDDNEQFF
NA,TRBJ2-7,NA,TRBV6-4,TGTGCCAGCTTTAAGGAGGCTCCCTACGAGCAGTACTTC,CASFKEAPYEQYF
NA,TRBJ1-1,many,TRBV19,TGTGCCAGTAGTATAGGCAGGCAGAACACTGAAGCTTTCTTT,CASSIGRQNTEAFF
NA,TRBJ1-1,many,TRBV11-2,TGTGCCAGCAGCTTCTCCCTAAGGGATGAAGACACTGAAGCTTTCTTT,CASSFSLRDEDTEAFF
NA,TRBJ2-7,once,TRBV15,TGTGACACCAGACAGGCTTACGAGCAGTACTTC,CDTRQAYEQYF
NA,TRBJ1-4,NA,TRBV9,TGTGCCAGCAGCGTAGAAGGGGGGGGGTGGGCTAATGAAAAACTGTTTTTT,CASSVEGGGWANEKLFF
TRBD1,TRBJ1-2,medium-sized,TRBV5-1,TGCGCCAGCAGCCTTGGGACAGGGGGTGGCTACACCTTC,CASSLGTGGGYTF
TRBD2,TRBJ2-7,many,TRBV5-1,TGCGCCAGCAGCCACGGGACTAGCGGTTACGAGCAGTACTTC,CASSHGTSGYEQYF
TRBD1,TRBJ2-7,NA,TRBV7-2,TGTGCCAGCAGCCCCGGGACAGGGGCAAAAGAGCAGTACTTC,CASSPGTGAKEQYF
NA,TRBJ2-3,many,TRBV2,TGTGCCAGCAGTGAAACAGGTTCTAGCACAGATACGCAGTATTTT,CASSETGSSTDTQYF
NA,TRBJ2-1,few,TRBV5-1,TGCGCCAGCGCACCGACGGCGACTAATGAGCAGTTCTTC,CASAPTATNEQFF
TRBD2,TRBJ2-2,NA,TRBV15,TGTGCCACCAGCAGAGATCGTAGCGGGAGGGCCGTTAGGGGGGAGCTGTTTTTT,CATSRDRSGRAVRGELFF
TRBD2,TRBJ2-7,NA,TRBV20-1,TGCAGTGCCCCTCAGCGGGAGGCCTACGAGCAGTACTTC,CSAPQREAYEQYF
NA,TRBJ2-7,NA,TRBV15,TGTGCCACCGAAACAAGGGGGGACGAGCAGTACTTC,CATETRGDEQYF
TRBD2,TRBJ2-7,NA,TRBV6-5,TGTGCCAGCAGGATACTAGCGGGGGCCTACGAGCAGTACTTC,CASRILAGAYEQYF
NA,TRBJ1-4,NA,TRBV20-1,TGCAGTGTAGAACTGCGTAATGAAAAACTGTTTTTT,CSVELRNEKLFF